This T cell receptor (beta chain) emerged from a study of blood T cell repertoires in COVID-19. The V gene's germline CDR1 is SGHRS and CDR2 YFSETQ. This CDR3 is 12 amino acids long. TCRdb's copy holds only in-frame clones and misses some; the assay was immunoSEQ multiplex PCR. The sample lists roughly 250,000 clones; roughly nine tenths were seen once. Comment on this clone: Germline is not matched at one junction end, which may reflect a read error.

The receptor was derived from a woman aged 30 to 39 with COVID-19, enrolled during active disease. The material sequenced was peripheral blood. The rearrangement joins TRBV5-1 to TRBJ2-7; the match to TRBD2 covers 7 bases. For the CDR3, the DNA is TGCGCCAGCAGCCTCGGTGGCAGCGGGGCTAACTTC. It yields the protein CASSLGGSGANF.